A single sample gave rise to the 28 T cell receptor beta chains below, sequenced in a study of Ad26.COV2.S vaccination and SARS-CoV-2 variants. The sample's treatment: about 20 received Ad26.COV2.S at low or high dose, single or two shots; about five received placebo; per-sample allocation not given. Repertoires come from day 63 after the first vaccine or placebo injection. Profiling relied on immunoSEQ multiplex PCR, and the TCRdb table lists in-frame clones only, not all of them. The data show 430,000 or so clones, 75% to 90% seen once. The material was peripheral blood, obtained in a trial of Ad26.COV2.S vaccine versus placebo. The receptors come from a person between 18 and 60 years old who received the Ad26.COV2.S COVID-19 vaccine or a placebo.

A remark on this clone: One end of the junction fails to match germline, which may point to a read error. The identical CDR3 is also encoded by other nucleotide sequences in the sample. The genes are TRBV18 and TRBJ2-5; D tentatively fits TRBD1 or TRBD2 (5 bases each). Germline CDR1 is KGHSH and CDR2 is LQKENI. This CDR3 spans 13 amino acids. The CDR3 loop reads CASSPGLQETQYF. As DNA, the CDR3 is TGTGCCAGTTCACCGGGGCTCCAAGAGACCCAGTACTTC.

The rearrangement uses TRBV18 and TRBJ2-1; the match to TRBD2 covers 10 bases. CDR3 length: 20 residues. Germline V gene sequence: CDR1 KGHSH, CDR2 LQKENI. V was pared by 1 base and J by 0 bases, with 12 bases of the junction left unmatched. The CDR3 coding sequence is TGTGCCAGCTCACCACAGCCAAGGACTAGCGGACCGAGCTCCTACAATGAGCAGTTCTTC. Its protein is CASSPQPRTSGPSSYNEQFF.

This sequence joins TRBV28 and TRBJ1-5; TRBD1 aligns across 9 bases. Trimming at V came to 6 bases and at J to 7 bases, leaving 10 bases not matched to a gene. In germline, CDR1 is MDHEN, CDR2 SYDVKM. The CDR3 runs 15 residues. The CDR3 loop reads CASSRATGGGQPQHF. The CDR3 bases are TGTGCCAGCAGCCGCGCGACAGGGGGAGGGCAGCCCCAGCATTTT. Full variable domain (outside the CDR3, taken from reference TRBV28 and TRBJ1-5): DVKVTQSSRYLVKRTGEKVFLECVQDMDHENMFWYRQDPGLGLRLIYFSYDVKMKEKGDIPEGYSVSREKKERFSLILESASTNQTSMYLCASSRATGGGQPQHFGDGTRLSIL.

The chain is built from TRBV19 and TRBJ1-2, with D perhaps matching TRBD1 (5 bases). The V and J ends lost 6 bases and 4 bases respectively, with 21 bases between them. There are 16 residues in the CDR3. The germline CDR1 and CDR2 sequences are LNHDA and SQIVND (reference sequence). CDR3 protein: CASSTSPVGGSYGYTF. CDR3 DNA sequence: TGTGCCAGTAGCACCAGCCCCGTCGGGGGGAGCTATGGCTACACCTTC.

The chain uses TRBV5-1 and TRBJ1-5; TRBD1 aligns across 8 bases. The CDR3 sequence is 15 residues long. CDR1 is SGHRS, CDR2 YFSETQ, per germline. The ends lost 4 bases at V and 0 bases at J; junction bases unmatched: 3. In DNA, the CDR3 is TGCGCCAGCAGCCCGGGGACAGGTAGCAATCAGCCCCAGCATTTT. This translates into CASSPGTGSNQPQHF.

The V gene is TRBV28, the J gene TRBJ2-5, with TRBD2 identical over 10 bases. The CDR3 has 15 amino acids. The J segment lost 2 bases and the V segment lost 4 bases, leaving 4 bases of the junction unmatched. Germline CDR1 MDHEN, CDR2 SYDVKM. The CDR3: CASSWELAGQETQYF. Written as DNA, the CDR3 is TGTGCCAGCAGTTGGGAACTAGCGGGGCAAGAGACCCAGTACTTC.

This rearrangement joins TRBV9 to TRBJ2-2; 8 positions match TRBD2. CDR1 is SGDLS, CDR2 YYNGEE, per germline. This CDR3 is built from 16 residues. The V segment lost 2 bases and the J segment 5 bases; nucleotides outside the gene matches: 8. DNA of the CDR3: TGTGCCAGCAGCGTTTTGGCGGGGGGACCAACCGGGGAGCTGTTTTTT. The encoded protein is CASSVLAGGPTGELFF.

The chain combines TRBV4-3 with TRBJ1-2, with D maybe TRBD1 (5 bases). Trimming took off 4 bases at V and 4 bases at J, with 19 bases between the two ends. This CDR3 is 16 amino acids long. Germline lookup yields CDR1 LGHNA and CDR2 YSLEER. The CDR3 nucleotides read TGCGCCAGCAGCCTAAACCTTGACAGCGCGCCCTATGGCTACACCTTC. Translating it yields CASSLNLDSAPYGYTF.

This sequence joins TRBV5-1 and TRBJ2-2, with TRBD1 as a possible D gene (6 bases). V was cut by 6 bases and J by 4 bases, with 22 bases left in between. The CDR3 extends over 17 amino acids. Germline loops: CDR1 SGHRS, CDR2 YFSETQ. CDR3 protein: CASTKIRTGFFTGELFF. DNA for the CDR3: TGCGCCAGCACCAAAATACGTACAGGGTTTTTCACCGGGGAGCTGTTTTTT.

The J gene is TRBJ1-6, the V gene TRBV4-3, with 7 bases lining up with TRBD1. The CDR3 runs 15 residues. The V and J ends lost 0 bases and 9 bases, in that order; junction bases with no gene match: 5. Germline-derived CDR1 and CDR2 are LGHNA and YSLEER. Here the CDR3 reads CASSQDPRGLSPLHF. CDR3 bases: TGCGCCAGCAGCCAAGATCCAAGGGGGCTTTCACCCCTCCACTTT.

The CDR3: CASSSATGGGNTEAFF. In DNA form, the CDR3 reads TGTGCCAGCAGCTCGGCTACAGGGGGTGGGAACACTGAAGCTTTCTTT. The chain joins TRBV5-6 to TRBJ1-1; 8 bases align to TRBD1. This CDR3 contains 16 residues. J was trimmed by 1 base and V by 3 bases; bases with no gene match: 8. Germline V CDR1 and CDR2: SGHDT, YYEEEE. The full variable domain, completed using reference TRBV5-6 and TRBJ1-1, is DAGVTQSPTHLIKTRGQQVTLRCSPKSGHDTVSWYQQALGQGPQFIFQYYEEEERQRGNFPDRFSGHQFPNYSSELNVNALLLGDSALYLCASSSATGGGNTEAFFGQGTRLTVV.

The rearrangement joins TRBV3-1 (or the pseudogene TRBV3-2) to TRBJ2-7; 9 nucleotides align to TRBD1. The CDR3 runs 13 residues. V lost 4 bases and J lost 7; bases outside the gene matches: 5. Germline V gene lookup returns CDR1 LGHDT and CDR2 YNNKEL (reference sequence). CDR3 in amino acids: CASSRGTGWEQYF. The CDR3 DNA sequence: TGTGCCAGCAGCCGCGGGACAGGGTGGGAGCAGTACTTC.

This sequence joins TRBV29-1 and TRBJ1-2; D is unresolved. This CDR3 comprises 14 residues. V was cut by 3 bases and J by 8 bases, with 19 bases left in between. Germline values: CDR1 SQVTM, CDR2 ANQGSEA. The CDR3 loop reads CSVDWAGWGRGYTF. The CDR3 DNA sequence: TGCAGCGTTGATTGGGCAGGCTGGGGAAGGGGCTACACCTTC. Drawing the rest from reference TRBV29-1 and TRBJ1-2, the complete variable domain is SAVISQKPSRDICQRGTSLTIQCQVDSQVTMMFWYRQQPGQSLTLIATANQGSEATYESGFVIDKFPISRPNLTFSTLTVSNMSPEDSSIYLCSVDWAGWGRGYTFGSGTRLTVV.

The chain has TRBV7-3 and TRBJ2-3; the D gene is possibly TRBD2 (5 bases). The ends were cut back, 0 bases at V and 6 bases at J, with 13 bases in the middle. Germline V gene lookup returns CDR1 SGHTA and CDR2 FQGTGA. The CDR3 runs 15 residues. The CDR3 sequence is CASSLTGGPGDTQYF. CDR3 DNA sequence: TGTGCCAGCAGCTTAACTGGCGGGCCCGGGGATACGCAGTATTTT.

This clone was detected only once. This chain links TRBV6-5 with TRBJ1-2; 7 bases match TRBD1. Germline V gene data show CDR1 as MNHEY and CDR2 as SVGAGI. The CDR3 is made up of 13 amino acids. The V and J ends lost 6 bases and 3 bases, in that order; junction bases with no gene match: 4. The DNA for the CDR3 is TGTGCCAGCAGCCTCAGGGGGTACTATGGCTACACCTTC. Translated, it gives CASSLRGYYGYTF.

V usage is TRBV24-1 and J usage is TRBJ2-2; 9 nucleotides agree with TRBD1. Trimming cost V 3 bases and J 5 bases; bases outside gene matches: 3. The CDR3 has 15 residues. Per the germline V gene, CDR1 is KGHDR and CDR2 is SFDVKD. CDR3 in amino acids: CATSDQGQGTGELFF. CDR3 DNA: TGTGCCACCAGTGATCAAGGACAGGGGACCGGGGAGCTGTTTTTT.

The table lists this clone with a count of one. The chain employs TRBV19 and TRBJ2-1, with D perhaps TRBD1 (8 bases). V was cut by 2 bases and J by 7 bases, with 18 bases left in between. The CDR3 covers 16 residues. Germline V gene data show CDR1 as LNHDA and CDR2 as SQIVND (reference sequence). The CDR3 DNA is TGTGCCAGTAGTATATATTTAACAGGGGGGGGTAATGAGCAGTTCTTC. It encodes CASSIYLTGGGNEQFF.

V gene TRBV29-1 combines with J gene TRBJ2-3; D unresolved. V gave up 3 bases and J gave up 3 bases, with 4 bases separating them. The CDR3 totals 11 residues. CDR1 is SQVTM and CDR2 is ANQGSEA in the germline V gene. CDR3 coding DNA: TGCAGCGTTGACACTACAGATACGCAGTATTTT. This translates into CSVDTTDTQYF.

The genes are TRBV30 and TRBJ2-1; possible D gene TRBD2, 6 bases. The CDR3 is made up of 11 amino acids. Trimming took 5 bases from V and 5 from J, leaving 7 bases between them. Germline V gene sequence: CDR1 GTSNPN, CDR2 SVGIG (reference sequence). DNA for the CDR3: TGTGCCTGGGGGACTCACAATGAGCAGTTCTTC. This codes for CAWGTHNEQFF.

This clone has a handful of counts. DNA for the CDR3: TGTGCCAGCAGCCAAGTGGGGGGAATAAGCAATCAGCCCCAGCATTTT. Translating it yields CASSQVGGISNQPQHF. The V and J genes are TRBV7-2 and TRBJ1-5, with D perhaps matching TRBD1 (5 bases). Trimming removed 5 bases from V and 1 base from J, with 15 bases in between. Germline CDR1 SGHTA, CDR2 FQGNSA. This CDR3 has 16 amino acids.

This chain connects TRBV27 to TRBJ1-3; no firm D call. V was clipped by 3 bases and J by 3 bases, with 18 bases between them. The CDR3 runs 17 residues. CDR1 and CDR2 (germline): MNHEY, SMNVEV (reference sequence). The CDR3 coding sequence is TGTGCCAGCAGTTTCCAAGTTCTAGGCCCCGTTGGAAACACCATATATTTT. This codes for CASSFQVLGPVGNTIYF.

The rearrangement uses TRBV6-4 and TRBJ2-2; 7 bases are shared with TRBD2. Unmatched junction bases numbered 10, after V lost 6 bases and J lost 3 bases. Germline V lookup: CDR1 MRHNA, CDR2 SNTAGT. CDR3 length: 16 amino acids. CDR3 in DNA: TGTGCCAGCAGCCCTGTGGGACTATCCTACACCGGGGAGCTGTTTTTT. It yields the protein CASSPVGLSYTGELFF.

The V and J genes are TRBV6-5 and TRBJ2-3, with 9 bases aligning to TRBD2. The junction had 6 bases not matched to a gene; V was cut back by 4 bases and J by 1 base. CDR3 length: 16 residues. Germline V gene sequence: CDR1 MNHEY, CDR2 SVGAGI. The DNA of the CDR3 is TGTGCCAGCAGTTCCCCGCGGGGGGGCCGCACAGATACGCAGTATTTT. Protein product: CASSSPRGGRTDTQYF.

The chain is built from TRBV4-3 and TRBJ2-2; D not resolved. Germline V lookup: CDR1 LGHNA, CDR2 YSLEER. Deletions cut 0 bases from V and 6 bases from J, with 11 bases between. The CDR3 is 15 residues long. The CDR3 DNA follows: TGCGCCAGCAGCCAAGATAAGAGAAGCTCCGGGGAGCTGTTTTTT. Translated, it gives CASSQDKRSSGELFF.

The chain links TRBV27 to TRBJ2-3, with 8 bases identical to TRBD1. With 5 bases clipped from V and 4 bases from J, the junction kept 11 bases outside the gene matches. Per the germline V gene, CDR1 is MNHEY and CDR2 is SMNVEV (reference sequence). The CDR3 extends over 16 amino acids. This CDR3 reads CASSPWTGKGSDTQYF. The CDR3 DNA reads TGTGCCAGCAGTCCATGGACAGGGAAAGGATCAGATACGCAGTATTTT.

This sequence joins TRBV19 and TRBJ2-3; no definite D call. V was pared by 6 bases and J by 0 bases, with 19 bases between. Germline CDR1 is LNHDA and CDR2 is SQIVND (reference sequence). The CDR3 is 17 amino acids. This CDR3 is CASRPGLFKTSTDTQYF. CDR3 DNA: TGTGCCAGTAGACCAGGTTTATTCAAAACTAGCACAGATACGCAGTATTTT.

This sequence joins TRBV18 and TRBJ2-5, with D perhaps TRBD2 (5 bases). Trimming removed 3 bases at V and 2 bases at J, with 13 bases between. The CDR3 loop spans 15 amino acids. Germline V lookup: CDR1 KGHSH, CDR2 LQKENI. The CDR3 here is CASSPRREPQETQYF. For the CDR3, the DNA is TGTGCCAGCTCACCCCGTAGGGAGCCACAAGAGACCCAGTACTTC.

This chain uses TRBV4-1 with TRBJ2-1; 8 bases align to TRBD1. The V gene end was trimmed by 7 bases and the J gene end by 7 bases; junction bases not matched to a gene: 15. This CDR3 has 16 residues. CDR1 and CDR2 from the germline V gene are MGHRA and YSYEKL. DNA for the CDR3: TGCGCCAGCAACACAGGGGGACTTAGGCCACTGAATGAGCAGTTCTTC. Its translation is CASNTGGLRPLNEQFF.